Shown below are 7 T cell receptor beta chains from a single sample sequenced in a study of cytomegalovirus exposure and HLA in healthy donors. PCR employed 60 Vbeta and 13 Jbeta primers. The data were produced by immunoSEQ multiplex PCR, yet TCRdb's version contains in-frame clones alone and is incomplete. The sample has more than 150,000 clones, 80% to 90% seen once. The sample comprised PBMCs. Source of these receptors: a girl aged 2-10 years in good health and CMV-seropositive.

The chain carries TRBV6-5 and TRBJ2-7, with D hard to call. Germline V lookup: CDR1 MNHEY, CDR2 SVGAGI. V lost 7 bases and J 2 bases, leaving 15 bases between the germline ends. The CDR3 totals 14 residues. The CDR3 DNA is TGTGCCAGCACCGCCGCAGCGATGACCTACGAGCAGTACTTC. It is translated as CASTAAAMTYEQYF.

V usage is TRBV6-5 and J usage is TRBJ1-4; possible D gene TRBD1, 6 bases. Looked up from germline, CDR1 is MNHEY and CDR2 is SVGAGI. The CDR3 is 15 amino acids. The germline V and J ends were trimmed by 4 bases and 5 bases, with 14 bases remaining between them. The CDR3, as DNA: TGTGCCAGCAGTTCCGTTGGACAGACCAATGAAAAACTGTTTTTT. It yields the protein CASSSVGQTNEKLFF.

This clone was counted a single time. This sequence joins TRBV5-1 and TRBJ2-7; 8 bases fit TRBD1. CDR1 is SGHRS and CDR2 is YFSETQ in the germline V gene. The CDR3 runs 15 residues. Losses at the gene ends were 5 bases for V and 3 bases for J; bases not matched to a gene: 10. CDR3 region: CASSLSGGSLYEQYF. CDR3 nucleotide sequence: TGCGCCAGCAGTCTGTCAGGGGGCTCTCTCTACGAGCAGTACTTC.

The genes are TRBV5-4 and TRBJ2-3, with D possibly matching TRBD1 (5 bases). Germline values: CDR1 SGHNT, CDR2 YYREEE (reference sequence). The CDR3 length is 17 residues. Trimming left V 3 bases short and J 3 bases short, with 20 bases between. CDR3 in amino acids: CASSSGWGSPGTDTQYF. CDR3 DNA: TGTGCCAGCAGCTCTGGTTGGGGTTCACCAGGGACAGATACGCAGTATTTT.

This clone was counted once. The chain links TRBV15 to TRBJ2-5, with TRBD2 matching 12 bases. Germline trimming cut 2 bases from V and 1 base from J; bases unmatched to any gene: 2. The CDR3 totals 16 residues. Looked up from germline, CDR1 is LNHNV and CDR2 is YYDKDF (reference sequence). DNA for the CDR3: TGTGCCACCAGCAGACTGACTAGCGGGGGCCAAGAGACCCAGTACTTC. Protein product: CATSRLTSGGQETQYF.

The genes are TRBV29-1 and TRBJ2-7; 9 nucleotides align to TRBD1. CDR1 SQVTM and CDR2 ANQGSEA come from the germline V gene. V was clipped by 5 bases and J by 0 bases; unmatched bases: 8. The CDR3 spans 15 residues. The CDR3 region has the DNA TGCAGCGTTCAGGACAGGGGATGGGGCTCCTACGAGCAGTACTTC. Its protein product is CSVQDRGWGSYEQYF.

The chain employs TRBV28 and TRBJ1-1; 7 positions match TRBD1. V dropped 3 bases and J dropped 4; count of bases not matched to a gene: 2. The CDR3 contains 13 residues. Germline values: CDR1 MDHEN, CDR2 SYDVKM. This CDR3 reads CASSFEGATEAFF. The DNA for the CDR3 is TGTGCCAGCAGTTTTGAGGGGGCCACTGAAGCTTTCTTT.